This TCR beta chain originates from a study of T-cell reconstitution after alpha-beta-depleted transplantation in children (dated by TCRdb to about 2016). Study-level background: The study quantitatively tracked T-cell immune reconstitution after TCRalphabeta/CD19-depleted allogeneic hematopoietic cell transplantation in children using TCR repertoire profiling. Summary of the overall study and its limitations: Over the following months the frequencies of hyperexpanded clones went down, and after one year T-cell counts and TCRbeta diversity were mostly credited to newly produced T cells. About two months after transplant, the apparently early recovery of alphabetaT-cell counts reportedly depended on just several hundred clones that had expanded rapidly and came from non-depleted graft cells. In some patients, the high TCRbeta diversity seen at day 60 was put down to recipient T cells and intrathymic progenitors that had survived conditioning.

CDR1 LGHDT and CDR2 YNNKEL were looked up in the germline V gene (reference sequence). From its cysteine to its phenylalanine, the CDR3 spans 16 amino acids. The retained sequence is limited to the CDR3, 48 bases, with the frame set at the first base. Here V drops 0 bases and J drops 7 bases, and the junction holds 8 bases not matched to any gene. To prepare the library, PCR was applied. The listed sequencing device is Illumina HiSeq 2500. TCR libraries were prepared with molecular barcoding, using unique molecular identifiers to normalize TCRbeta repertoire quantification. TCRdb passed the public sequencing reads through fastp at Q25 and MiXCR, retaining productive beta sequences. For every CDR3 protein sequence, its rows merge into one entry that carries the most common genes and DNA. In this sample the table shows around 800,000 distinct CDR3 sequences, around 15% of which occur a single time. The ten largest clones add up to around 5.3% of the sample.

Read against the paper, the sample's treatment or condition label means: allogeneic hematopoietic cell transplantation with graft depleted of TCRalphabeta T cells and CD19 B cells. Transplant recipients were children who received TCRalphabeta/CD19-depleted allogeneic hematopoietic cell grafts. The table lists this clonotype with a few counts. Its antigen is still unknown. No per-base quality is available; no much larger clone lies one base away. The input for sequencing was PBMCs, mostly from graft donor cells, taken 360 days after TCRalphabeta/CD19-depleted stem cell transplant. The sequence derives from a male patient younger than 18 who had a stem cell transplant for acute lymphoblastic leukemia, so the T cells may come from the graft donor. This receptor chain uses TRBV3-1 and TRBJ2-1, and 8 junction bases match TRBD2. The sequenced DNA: TGTGCCAGCAGCCAAGAGTTAGGACTAGCTTCGAATGAGCAGTTCTTC. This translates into CASSQELGLASNEQFF.